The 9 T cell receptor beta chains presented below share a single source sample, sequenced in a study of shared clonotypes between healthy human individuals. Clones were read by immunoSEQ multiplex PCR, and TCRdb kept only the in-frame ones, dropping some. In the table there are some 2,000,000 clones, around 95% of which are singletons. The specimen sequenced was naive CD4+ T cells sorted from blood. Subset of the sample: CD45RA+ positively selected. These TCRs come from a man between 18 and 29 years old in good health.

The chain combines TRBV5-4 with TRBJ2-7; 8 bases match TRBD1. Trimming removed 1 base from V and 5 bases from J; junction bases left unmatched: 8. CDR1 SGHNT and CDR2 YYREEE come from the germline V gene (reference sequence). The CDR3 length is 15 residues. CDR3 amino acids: CASSLSGQGVHEQYF. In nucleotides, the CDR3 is TGTGCCAGCAGCTTGTCCGGACAGGGCGTCCACGAGCAGTACTTC.

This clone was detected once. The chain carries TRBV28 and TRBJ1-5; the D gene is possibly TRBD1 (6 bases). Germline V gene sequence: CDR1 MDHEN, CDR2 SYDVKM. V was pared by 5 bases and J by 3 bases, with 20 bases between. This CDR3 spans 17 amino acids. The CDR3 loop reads CASSRLKTGPTNQPQHF. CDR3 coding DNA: TGTGCCAGCAGTAGGTTGAAAACAGGGCCCACCAATCAGCCCCAGCATTTT.

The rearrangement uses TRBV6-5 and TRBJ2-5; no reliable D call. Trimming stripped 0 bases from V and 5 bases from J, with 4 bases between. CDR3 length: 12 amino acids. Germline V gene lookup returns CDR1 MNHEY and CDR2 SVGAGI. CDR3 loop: CASSYSLETQYF. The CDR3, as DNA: TGTGCCAGCAGTTACTCTTTGGAGACCCAGTACTTC.

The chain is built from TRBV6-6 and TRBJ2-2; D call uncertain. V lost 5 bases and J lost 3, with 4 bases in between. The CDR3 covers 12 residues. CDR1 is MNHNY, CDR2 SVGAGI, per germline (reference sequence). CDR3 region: CASSADTGELFF. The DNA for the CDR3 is TGTGCCAGCAGTGCCGACACCGGGGAGCTGTTTTTT.

CDR3 coding DNA: TGTGCCAGCAGCCCAGTGATCATCTGGCAGGAGGGTAACTATGGCTACACCTTC. This encodes CASSPVIIWQEGNYGYTF. This rearrangement joins TRBV7-8 to TRBJ1-2; D is uncertain. CDR1 and CDR2 (germline): SGHVS, FQNEAQ. The CDR3 is made up of 18 amino acids. V was pared by 5 bases and J by 1 base, with 23 bases between. Filled out from reference TRBV7-8 and TRBJ1-2, the complete variable domain reads GAGVSQSPRYKVAKRGQDVALRCDPISGHVSLFWYQQALGQGPEFLTYFQNEAQLDKSGLPSDRFFAERPEGSVSTLKIQRTQQEDSAVYLCASSPVIIWQEGNYGYTFGSGTRLTVV.

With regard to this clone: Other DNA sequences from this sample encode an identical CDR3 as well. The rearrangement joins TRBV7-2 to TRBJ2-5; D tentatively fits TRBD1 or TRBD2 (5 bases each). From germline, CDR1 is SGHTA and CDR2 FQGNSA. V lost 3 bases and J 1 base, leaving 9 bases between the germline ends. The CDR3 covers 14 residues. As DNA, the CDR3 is TGTGCCAGCAGCTTTCCGGGGCCCCAAGAGACCCAGTACTTC. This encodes CASSFPGPQETQYF.

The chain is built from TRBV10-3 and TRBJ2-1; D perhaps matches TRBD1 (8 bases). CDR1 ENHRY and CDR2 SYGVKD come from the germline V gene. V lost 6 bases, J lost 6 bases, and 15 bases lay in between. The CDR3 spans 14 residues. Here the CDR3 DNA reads TGTGCCATCAGATCGGACAGGGAGGGCAATGAGCAGTTCTTC. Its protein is CAIRSDREGNEQFF.

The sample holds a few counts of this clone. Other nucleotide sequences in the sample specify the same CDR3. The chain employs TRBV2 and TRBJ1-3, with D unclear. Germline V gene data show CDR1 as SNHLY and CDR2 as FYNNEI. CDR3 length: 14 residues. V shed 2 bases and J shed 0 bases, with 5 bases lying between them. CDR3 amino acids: CASSEQGSGNTIYF. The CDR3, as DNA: TGTGCCAGCAGTGAACAAGGCTCTGGAAACACCATATATTTT.

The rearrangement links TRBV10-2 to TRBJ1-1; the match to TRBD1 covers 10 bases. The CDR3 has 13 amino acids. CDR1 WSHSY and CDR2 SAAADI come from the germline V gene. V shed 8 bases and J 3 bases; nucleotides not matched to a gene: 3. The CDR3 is CASGQGEYTEAFF. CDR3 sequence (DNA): TGCGCCAGCGGACAGGGGGAGTACACTGAAGCTTTCTTT.